This paragraph covers one TCR beta chain sequence. The antigen is unknown. The source of the sample is a study of T cells after posttransplantation cyclophosphamide. The study, taken as a whole, reports: Later post-transplant blood repertoires were often dominated by donor CD8+ memory clones. TRB clonality was highly associated with recipient CMV seropositivity and reactivation. TRB overlap between skin or GI tissue T cells and blood was limited.

TCRdb keeps only in-frame clones here, not all; method: immunoSEQ multiplex PCR. The repertoire includes about 32,000 clones, 70% to 90% of them detected once, and 15% sits in the top ten. Sequencing input: PBMCs. This receptor was taken from a woman aged 35 to 49 with a blood cancer, CMV-positive, and with a related stem cell donor.

CDR3 region: CASSLGTASGNTIYF. CDR3 nucleotides: TGTGCCAGCAGCTTAGGGACAGCCTCTGGAAACACCATATATTTT. This chain joins TRBV5-4 and TRBJ1-3, with 7 bases matching TRBD1. The CDR3 is 15 residues long. The germline V gene encodes CDR1 SGHNT and CDR2 YYREEE (reference sequence). V shed 2 bases, J shed 0 bases, and the junction held 2 bases outside the gene matches.